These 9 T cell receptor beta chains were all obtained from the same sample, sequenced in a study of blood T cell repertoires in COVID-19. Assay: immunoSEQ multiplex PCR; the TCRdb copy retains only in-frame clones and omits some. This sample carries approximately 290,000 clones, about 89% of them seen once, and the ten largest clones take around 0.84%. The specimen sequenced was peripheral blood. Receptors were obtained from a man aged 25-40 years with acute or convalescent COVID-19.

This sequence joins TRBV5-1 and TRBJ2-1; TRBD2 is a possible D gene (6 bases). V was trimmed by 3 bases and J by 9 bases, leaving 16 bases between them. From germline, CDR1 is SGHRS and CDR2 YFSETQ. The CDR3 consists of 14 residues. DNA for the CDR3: TGCGCCAGCAGCTCGACTAGGTCCGGCGGTGAGCAGTTCTTC. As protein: CASSSTRSGGEQFF.

The CDR3, as DNA: TGTGCCAGCATGGCCGCCAGCTCCTACGAGCAGTACTTC. This encodes CASMAASSYEQYF. This sequence joins TRBV28 and TRBJ2-7; D not resolved. CDR3 size: 13 residues. Looked up from germline, CDR1 is MDHEN and CDR2 is SYDVKM. Trimming left V 7 bases short and J 0 bases short, with 10 bases between.

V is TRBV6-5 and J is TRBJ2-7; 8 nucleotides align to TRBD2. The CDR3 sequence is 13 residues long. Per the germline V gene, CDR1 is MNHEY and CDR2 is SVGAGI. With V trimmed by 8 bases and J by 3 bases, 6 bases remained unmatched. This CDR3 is CASGASGFYEQYF. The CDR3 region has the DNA TGTGCCAGCGGAGCTAGCGGGTTCTACGAGCAGTACTTC.

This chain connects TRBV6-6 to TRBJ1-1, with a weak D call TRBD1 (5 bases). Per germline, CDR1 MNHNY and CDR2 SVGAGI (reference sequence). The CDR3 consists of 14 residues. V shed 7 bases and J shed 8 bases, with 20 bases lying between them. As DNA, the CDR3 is TGTGCCAGCAATAAGATGGGTTCCAGGGCGGAAGCTTTCTTT. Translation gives CASNKMGSRAEAFF.

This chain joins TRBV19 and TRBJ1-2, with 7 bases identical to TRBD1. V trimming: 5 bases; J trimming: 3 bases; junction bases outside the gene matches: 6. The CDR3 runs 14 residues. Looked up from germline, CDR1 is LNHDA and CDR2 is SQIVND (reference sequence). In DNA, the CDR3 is TGTGCCAGTAGTCCTAGGGACAGCGACTATGGCTACACCTTC. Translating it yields CASSPRDSDYGYTF.

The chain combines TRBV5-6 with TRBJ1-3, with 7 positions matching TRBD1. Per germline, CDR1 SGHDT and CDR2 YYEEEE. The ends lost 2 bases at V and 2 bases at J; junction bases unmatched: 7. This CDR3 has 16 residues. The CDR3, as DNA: TGTGCCAGCAGCTTTGGCCAGGGGGATACTGGAAACACCATATATTTT. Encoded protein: CASSFGQGDTGNTIYF.

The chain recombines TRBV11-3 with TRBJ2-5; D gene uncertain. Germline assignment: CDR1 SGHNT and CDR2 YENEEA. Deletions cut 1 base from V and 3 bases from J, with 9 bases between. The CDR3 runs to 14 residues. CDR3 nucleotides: TGTGCCAGCAGCTTAGCTTCAGGAAAAGAGACCCAGTACTTC. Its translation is CASSLASGKETQYF.

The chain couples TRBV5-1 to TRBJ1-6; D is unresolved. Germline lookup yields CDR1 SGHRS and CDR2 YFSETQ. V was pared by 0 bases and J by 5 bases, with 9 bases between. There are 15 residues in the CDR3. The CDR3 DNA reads TGCGCCAGCAGCTTGGGTGGGCCAAATAATTCACCCCTCCACTTT. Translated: CASSLGGPNNSPLHF.

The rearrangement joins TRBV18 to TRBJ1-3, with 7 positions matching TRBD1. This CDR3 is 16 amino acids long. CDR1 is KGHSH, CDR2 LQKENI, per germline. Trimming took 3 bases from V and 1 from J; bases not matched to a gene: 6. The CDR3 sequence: CASSPVGTVSGNTIYF. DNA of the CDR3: TGTGCCAGCTCACCGGTCGGGACAGTTTCTGGAAACACCATATATTTT.